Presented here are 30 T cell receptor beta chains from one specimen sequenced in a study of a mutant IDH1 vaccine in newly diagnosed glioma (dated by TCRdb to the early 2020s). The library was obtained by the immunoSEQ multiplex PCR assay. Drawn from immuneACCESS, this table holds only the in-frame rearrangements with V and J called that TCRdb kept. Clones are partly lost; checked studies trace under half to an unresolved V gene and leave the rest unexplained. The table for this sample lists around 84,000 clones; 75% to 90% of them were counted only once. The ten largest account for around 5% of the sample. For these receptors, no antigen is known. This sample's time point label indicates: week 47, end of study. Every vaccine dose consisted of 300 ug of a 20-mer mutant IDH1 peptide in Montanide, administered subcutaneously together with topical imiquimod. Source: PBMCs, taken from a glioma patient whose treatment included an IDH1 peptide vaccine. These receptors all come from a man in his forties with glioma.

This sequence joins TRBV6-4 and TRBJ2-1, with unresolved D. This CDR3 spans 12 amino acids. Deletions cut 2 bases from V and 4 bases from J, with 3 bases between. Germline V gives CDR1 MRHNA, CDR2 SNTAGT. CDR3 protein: CASSDVYNEQFF. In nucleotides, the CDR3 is TGTGCCAGCAGTGACGTGTACAATGAGCAGTTCTTC.

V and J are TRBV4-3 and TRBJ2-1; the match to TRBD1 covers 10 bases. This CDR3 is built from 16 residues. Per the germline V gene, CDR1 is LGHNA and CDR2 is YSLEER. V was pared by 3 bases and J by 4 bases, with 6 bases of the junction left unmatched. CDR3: CASSQAGTGVYNEQFF. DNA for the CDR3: TGCGCCAGCAGCCAGGCCGGGACAGGGGTTTACAATGAGCAGTTCTTC.

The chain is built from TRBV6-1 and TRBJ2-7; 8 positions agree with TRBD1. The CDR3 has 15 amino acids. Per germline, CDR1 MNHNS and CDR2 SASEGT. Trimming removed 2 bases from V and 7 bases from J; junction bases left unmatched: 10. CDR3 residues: CASSEILPRDREQYF. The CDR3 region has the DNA TGTGCCAGCAGTGAAATCCTCCCTCGGGACAGGGAGCAGTACTTC.

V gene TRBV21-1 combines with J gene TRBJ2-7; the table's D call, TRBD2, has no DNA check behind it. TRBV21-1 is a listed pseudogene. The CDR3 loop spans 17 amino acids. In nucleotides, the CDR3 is TGTGCCAGCAGCAAAGCGCTCCCGGACTGCTGGCCCTACGAGCAGTACTTC. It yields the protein CASSKALPDCWPYEQYF.

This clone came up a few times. The CDR3 coding sequence is TGTGCCAGCAGCCCCCCGGGAAGGGAAGATGAGCAGTTCTTC. Its translation: CASSPPGREDEQFF. The V gene is TRBV14, the J gene TRBJ2-1, with TRBD2 as a possible D gene (5 bases). Trimming shortened V by 4 bases and J by 8 bases, and 15 bases separated the two germline ends. The CDR3 runs to 14 residues. In germline, CDR1 is SGHDN, CDR2 FVKESK. Variable domain in full (rest from reference TRBV14 and TRBJ2-1): EAGVTQFPSHSVIEKGQTVTLRCDPISGHDNLYWYRRVMGKEIKFLLHFVKESKQDESGMPNNRFLAERTGGTYSTLKVQPAELEDSGVYFCASSPPGREDEQFFGPGTRLTVL.

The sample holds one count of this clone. CDR3 amino acids: CASRQQGPDTQYF. Here the CDR3 DNA reads TGTGCCAGCAGGCAACAGGGCCCAGATACGCAGTATTTT. This sequence joins TRBV5-5 and TRBJ2-3; a possible D gene is TRBD1 (6 bases). CDR1 is SGHKS, CDR2 YYEKEE, per germline (reference sequence). V was cut by 5 bases and J by 4 bases, with 11 bases left in between. The CDR3 length is 13 residues.

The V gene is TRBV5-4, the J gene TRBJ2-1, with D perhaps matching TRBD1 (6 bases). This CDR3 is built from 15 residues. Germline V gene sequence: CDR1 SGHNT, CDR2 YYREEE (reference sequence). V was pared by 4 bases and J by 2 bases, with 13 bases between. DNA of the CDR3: TGTGCCAGCAGCCCGGACAGAGGGGCCTACAATGAGCAGTTCTTC. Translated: CASSPDRGAYNEQFF.

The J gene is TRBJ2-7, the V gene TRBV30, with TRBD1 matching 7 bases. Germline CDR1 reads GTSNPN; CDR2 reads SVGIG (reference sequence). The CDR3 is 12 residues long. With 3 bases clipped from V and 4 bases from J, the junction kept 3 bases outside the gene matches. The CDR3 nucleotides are TGTGCCTGGAGAGAGGGACAGTACGAGCAGTACTTC. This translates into CAWREGQYEQYF.

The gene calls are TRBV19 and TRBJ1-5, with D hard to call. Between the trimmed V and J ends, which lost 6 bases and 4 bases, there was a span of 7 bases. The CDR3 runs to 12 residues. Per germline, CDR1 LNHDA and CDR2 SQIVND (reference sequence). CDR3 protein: CASRGGNQPQHF. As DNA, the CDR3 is TGTGCCAGTAGGGGTGGAAATCAGCCCCAGCATTTT.

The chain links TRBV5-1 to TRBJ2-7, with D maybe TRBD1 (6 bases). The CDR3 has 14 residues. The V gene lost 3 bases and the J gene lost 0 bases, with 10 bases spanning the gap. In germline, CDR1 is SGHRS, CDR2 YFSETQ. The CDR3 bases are TGCGCCAGCAGCTCCACAGGGAGCTCCTACGAGCAGTACTTC. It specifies CASSSTGSSYEQYF.

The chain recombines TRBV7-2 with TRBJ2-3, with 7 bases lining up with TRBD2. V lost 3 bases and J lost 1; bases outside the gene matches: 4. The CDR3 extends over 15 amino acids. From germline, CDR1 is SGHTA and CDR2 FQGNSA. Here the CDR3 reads CASSFWGRGTDTQYF. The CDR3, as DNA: TGTGCCAGCAGCTTCTGGGGGAGGGGCACAGATACGCAGTATTTT.

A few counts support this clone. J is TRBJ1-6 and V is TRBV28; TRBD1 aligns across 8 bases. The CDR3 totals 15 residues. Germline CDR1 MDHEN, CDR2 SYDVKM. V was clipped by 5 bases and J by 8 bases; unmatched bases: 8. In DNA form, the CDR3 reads TGTGCCAGCAGTCCCGGACAGGGCGTAGATTCACCCCTCCACTTT. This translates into CASSPGQGVDSPLHF. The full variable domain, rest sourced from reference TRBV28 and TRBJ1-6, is DVKVTQSSRYLVKRTGEKVFLECVQDMDHENMFWYRQDPGLGLRLIYFSYDVKMKEKGDIPEGYSVSREKKERFSLILESASTNQTSMYLCASSPGQGVDSPLHFGNGTRLTVT.

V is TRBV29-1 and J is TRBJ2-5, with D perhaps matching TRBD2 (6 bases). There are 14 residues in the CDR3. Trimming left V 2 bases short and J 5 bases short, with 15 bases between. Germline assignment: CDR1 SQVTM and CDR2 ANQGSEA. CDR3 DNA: TGCAGCGTTGAAAGGCGACTAGGCCCGGAGACCCAGTACTTC. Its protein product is CSVERRLGPETQYF.

CDR3 in amino acids: CASYERVGELFF. CDR3 DNA: TGTGCCAGCTATGAAAGAGTCGGGGAGCTGTTTTTT. This chain connects TRBV6-1 to TRBJ2-2; no reliable D call. CDR3 length: 12 amino acids. CDR1 and CDR2 (germline): MNHNS, SASEGT. The germline V and J ends were trimmed by 8 bases and 7 bases, with 11 bases remaining between them.

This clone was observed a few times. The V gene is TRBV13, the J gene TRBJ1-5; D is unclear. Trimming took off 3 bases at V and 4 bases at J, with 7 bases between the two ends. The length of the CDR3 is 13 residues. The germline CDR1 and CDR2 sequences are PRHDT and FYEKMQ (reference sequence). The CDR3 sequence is CASSLMRNQPQHF. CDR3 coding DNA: TGTGCCAGCAGCTTGATGCGGAATCAGCCCCAGCATTTT.

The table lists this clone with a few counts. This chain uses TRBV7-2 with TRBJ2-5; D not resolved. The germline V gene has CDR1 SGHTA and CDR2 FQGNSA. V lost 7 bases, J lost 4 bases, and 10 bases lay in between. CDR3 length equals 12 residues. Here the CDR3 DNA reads TGTGCCAGCACTACCGACCCAGAGACCCAGTACTTC. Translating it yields CASTTDPETQYF.

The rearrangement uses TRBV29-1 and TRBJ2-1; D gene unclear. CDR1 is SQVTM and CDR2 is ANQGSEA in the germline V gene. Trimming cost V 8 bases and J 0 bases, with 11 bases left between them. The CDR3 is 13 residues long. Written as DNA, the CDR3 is TGCAGCTTAGTTAGTGTCTCCTACAATGAGCAGTTCTTC. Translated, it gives CSLVSVSYNEQFF.

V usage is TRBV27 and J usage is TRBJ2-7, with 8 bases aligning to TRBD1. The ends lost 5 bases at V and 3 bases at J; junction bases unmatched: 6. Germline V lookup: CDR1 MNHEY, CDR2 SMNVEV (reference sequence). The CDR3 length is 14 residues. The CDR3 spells CASSETGDYYEQYF. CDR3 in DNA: TGTGCCAGCAGTGAGACAGGGGATTACTACGAGCAGTACTTC.

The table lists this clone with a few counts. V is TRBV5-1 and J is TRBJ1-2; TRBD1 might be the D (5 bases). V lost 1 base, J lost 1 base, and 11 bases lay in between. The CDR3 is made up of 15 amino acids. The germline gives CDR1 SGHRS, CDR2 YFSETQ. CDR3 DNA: TGCGCCAGCAGCTTGCTAGGGGAGGTTAACTATGGCTACACCTTC. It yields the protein CASSLLGEVNYGYTF.

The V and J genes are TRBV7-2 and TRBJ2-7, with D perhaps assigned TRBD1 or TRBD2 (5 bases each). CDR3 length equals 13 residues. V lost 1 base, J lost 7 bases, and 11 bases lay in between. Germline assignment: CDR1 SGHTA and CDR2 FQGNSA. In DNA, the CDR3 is TGTGCCAGCAGCTTAGTTGTGGGACGGGAGCAGTACTTC. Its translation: CASSLVVGREQYF.

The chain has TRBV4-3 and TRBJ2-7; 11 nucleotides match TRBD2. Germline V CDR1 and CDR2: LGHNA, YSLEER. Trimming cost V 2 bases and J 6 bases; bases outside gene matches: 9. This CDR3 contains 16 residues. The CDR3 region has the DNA TGCGCCAGCAGCCAAACTATAGCGGGAGGGTCCCGCGAGCAGTACTTC. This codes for CASSQTIAGGSREQYF.

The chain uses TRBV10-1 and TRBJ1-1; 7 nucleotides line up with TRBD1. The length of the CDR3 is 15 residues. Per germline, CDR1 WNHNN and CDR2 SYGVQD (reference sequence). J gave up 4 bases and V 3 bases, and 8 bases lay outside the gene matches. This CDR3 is CASSEASTGVTEAFF. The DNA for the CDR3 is TGCGCCAGCAGTGAAGCCTCCACAGGGGTCACTGAAGCTTTCTTT.

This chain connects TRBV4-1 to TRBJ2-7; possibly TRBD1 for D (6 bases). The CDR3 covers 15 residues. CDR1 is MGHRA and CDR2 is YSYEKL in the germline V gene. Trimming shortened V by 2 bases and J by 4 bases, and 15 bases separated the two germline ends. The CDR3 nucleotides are TGCGCCAGCAGCCAAAGACAGGAGTGGGGATACGAGCAGTACTTC. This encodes CASSQRQEWGYEQYF.

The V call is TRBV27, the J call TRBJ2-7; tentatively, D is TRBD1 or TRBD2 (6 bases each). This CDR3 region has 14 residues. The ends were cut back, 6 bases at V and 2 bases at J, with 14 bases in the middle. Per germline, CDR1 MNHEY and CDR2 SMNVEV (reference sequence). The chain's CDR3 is CASSGGGLPYEQYF. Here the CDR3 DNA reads TGTGCCAGCAGCGGAGGGGGACTCCCCTACGAGCAGTACTTC.

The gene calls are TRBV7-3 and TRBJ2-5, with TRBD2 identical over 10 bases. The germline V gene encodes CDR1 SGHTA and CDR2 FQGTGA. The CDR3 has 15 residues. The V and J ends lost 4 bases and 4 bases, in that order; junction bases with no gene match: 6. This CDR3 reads CASSYTSGVGETQYF. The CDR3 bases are TGTGCCAGCAGCTATACTAGCGGGGTAGGAGAGACCCAGTACTTC.

CDR3 nucleotide sequence: TGTGCCAGCAACCAGGATTCCGGAAACACCATATATTTT. Residues: CASNQDSGNTIYF. This chain links TRBV7-9 with TRBJ1-3; no firm D call. Germline assignment: CDR1 SEHNR and CDR2 FQNEAQ (reference sequence). Trimming removed 7 bases at V and 4 bases at J, with 11 bases between. The CDR3 runs 13 residues.

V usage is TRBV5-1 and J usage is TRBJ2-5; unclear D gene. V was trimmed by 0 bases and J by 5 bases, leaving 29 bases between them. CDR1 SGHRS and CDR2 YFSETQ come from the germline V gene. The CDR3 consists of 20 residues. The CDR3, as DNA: TGCGCCAGCAGCTTGGCGGCTTTCGGGTTATGGGGTCACCTCGAGGAGACCCAGTACTTC. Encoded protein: CASSLAAFGLWGHLEETQYF.

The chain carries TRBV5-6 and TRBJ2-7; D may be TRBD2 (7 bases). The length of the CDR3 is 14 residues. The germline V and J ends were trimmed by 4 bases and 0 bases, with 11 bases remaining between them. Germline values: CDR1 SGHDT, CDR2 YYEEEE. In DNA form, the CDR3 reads TGTGCCAGCAGCCACGGGGGGCGCTCCTACGAGCAGTACTTC. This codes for CASSHGGRSYEQYF.

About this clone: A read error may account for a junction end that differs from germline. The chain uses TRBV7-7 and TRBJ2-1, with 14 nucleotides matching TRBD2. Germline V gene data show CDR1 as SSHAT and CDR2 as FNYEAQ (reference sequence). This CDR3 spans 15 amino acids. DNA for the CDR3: TGTGCTAGCAGCATAGGGACTAGCGGGAGTAATGAGCAGTTCTTC. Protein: CASSIGTSGSNEQFF.

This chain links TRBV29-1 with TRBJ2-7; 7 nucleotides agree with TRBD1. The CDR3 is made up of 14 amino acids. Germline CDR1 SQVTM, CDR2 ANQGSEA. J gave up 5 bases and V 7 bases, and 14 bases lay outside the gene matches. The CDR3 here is CSASRTGFRHEQYF. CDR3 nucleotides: TGCAGCGCTTCTAGGACAGGCTTTCGGCACGAGCAGTACTTC.